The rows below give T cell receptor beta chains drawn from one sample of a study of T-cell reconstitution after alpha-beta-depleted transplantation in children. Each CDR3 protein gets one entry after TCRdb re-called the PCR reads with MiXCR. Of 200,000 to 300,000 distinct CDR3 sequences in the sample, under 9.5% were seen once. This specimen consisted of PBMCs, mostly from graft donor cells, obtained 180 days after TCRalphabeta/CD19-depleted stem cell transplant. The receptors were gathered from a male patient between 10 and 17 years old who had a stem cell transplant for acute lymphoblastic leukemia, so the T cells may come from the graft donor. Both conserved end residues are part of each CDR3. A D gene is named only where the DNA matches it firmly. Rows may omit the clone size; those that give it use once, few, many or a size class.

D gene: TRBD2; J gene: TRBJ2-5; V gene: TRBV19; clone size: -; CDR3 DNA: TGTGCCAGTAGTTCGGGAGGGCCGAAAGAGACCCAGTACTTC; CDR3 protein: CASSSGGPKETQYF
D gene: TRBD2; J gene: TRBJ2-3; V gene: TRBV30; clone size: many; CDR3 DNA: TGTGCCTGGAAGGGGCTAGCGGGCCCCACAGATACGCAGTATTTT; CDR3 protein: CAWKGLAGPTDTQYF
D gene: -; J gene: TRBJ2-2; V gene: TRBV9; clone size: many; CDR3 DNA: TGTGCCAGCAGCGTAGCTGCCGGGGAGCTGTTTTTT; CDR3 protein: CASSVAAGELFF
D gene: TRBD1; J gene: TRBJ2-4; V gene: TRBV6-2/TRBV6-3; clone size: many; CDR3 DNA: TGTGCCAGCAGTTATTTTCTCCCGCGGGGACAGGGGGCCGCCAAAAACATTCAGTACTTC; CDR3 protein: CASSYFLPRGQGAAKNIQYF
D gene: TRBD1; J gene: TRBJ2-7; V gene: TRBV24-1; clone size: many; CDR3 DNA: TGTGCCACCAGTGATCAACCGGGACAGCCATCCTACGAGCAGTACTTC; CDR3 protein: CATSDQPGQPSYEQYF
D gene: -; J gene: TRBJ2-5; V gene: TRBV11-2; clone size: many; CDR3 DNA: TGTGCCAGCTGTCCGTACCAAGAGACCCAGTACTTC; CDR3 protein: CASCPYQETQYF
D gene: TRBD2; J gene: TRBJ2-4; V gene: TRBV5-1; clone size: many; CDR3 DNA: TGCGCCAGCAGCTTGATGGCGGGAGTTTTGGGAAACATTCAGTACTTC; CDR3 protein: CASSLMAGVLGNIQYF
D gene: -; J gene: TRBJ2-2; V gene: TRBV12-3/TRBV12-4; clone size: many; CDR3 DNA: TGTGCCAGCACCCTCCAGGGGTTCAACACCGGGGAGCTGTTTTTT; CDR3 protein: CASTLQGFNTGELFF
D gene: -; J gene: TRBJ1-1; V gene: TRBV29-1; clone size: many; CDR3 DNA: TGCAGCGTTGTAAGATCGGGGAAGGAGACTGAAGCTTTCTTT; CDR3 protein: CSVVRSGKETEAFF
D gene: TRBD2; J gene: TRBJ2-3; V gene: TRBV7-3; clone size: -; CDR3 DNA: TGTGCCAGCAGCTTTGGACTAGCGGGCACTAGCACAGATACGCAGTATTTT; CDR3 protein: CASSFGLAGTSTDTQYF
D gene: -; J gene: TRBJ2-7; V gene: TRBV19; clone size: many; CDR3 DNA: TGTGCCAGTAGTACGGCGGGAAGGTCCTACGAGCAGTACTTC; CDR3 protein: CASSTAGRSYEQYF
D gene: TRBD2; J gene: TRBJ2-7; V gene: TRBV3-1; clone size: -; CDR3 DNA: TGTGCCAGCAGCCCGGGACTAGCGGACTACGAGCAGTACTTC; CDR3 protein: CASSPGLADYEQYF
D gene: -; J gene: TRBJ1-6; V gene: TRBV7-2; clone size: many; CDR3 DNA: TGTGCCAGCAGCTTAGGGACACCCCTCCACTTT; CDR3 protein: CASSLGTPLHF
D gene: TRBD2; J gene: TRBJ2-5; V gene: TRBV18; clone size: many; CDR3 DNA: TGTGCCAGCTCAACCCGGACGGGAGGGTTGGAGACCCAGTACTTC; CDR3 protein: CASSTRTGGLETQYF
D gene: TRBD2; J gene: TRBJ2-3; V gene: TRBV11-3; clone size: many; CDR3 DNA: TGTGCCAGCAGCCCCGTTGGGGGGGCAGATACGCAGTATTTT; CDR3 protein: CASSPVGGADTQYF
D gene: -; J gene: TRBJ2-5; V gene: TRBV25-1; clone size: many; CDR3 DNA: TGTGCCAGCAGTGACCCTGGCCATGGAGAGACCCAGTACTTC; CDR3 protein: CASSDPGHGETQYF
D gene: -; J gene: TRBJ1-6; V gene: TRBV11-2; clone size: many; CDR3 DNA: TGTGCCAGCCGTTCGATGGGGGGCCGGAATTCACCCCTCCACTTT; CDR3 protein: CASRSMGGRNSPLHF
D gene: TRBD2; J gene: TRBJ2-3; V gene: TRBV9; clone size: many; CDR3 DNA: TGTGCCAGCAGCGTAGAGGGACTAGCGGGATTGGTATTCGATACGCAGTATTTT; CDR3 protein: CASSVEGLAGLVFDTQYF
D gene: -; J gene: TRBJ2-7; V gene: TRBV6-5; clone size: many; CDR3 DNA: TGTGCCAGCAGTTGGCAGGGAGGTTACGAGCAGTACTTC; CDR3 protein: CASSWQGGYEQYF
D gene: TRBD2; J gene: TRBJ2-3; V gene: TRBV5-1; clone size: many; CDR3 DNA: TGCGCCAGCAGTCTACTAGCGCTTAGCACAGATACGCAGTATTTT; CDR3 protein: CASSLLALSTDTQYF
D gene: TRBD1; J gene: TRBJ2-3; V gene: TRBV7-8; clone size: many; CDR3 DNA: TGTGCCAGCAGCTTAGTCAGCAGGGGGTCAGATACGCAGTATTTT; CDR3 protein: CASSLVSRGSDTQYF
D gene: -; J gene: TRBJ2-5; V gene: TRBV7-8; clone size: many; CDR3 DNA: TGTGCCAGCAGCTTATCCCTACCTGAGGGGACCCAGTACTTC; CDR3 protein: CASSLSLPEGTQYF
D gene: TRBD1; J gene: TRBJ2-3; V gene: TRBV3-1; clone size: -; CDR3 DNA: TGTGCCTCCTGCCAAGATCACCGGGACAGCCATTCAGTAGATACGCAGTATTTT; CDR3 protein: CASCQDHRDSHSVDTQYF
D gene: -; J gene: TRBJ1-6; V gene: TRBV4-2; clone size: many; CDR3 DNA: TGTGCCAGCAGCCCCCGCCGGGACACAAATAATTCACCCCTCCACTTT; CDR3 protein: CASSPRRDTNNSPLHF
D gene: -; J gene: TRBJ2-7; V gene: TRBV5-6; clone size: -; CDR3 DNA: TGTGCCAGCAGCCCCCGGCGCCTAGTCTACGAGCAGTACTTC; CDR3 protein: CASSPRRLVYEQYF